What follows is one TCR beta chain and its context. Its antigen is unknown. This CDR3 spans 12 amino acids. Germline CDR1 is GTSNPN and CDR2 is SVGIG (reference sequence). V shed 2 bases and J shed 0 bases, with 4 bases lying between them. The data belong to a study of a mutant IDH1 vaccine in newly diagnosed glioma. For the study at large: Of the patients given treatment, about 62% were male and approximately 38% were female, and a mean age of about 44 years was recorded. Visit V12 was conducted at week 35 as the safety follow-up. Visit V13 came later, at week 47. Study-level points and caveats: The vaccine induced immune responses, and these occurred in 93.3% of patients.

The protocol was immunoSEQ multiplex PCR, while the TCRdb copy is restricted to in-frame clones and leaves out a portion. The sample lists roughly 60,000 clones, 80% to 90% seen once, with roughly 5.2% in the top ten. The time point is: week 35, safety follow-up. Doses comprised 300 ug of mutant IDH1 20-mer peptide each, plus topical imiquimod. The chain recombines TRBV30 with TRBJ1-2, with D hard to call. Source: PBMCs, taken from a glioma patient whose treatment included an IDH1 peptide vaccine. The TCR originated in a man in his forties or fifties with glioma. This CDR3 is CAWSLPNYGYTF. The CDR3 nucleotides are TGTGCCTGGAGTTTGCCTAACTATGGCTACACCTTC.